Listed below are T cell receptor beta chains from one sample, sequenced in a study of identical twins. TCRdb recomputed calls from the 5' RACE reads with MiXCR, one row per CDR3 protein. The repertoire holds around 1.7 million distinct CDR3 sequences, about 30% seen once, with 0.27% in the top ten. The sequencing sample was made of cord blood. The receptors stem from a newborn girl in good health. CDR3s include the opening cysteine and the closing phenylalanine or tryptophan. D genes are given only for firm matches. Clone size is shown for a subset of rows, as once, few, many or a class of expanded clone.

d_call: -
v_call: TRBV13
j_call: TRBJ1-2
clone_size: few
cdr3_nt: TGTGCCAGCAGCTTTCCGGCCCTTACGCAATATGGCTACACCTTC
cdr3_aa: CASSFPALTQYGYTF

d_call: TRBD2
v_call: TRBV7-2
j_call: TRBJ2-7
clone_size: -
cdr3_nt: TGTGCCAGCAGCTTACAGGGAGGGCCCTCCTACGAGCAGTACTTC
cdr3_aa: CASSLQGGPSYEQYF

d_call: TRBD1
v_call: TRBV12-3/TRBV12-4
j_call: TRBJ2-4
clone_size: many
cdr3_nt: TGTGCCAGCAGCCGGACAGGGGGTAACATTCAGTACTTC
cdr3_aa: CASSRTGGNIQYF

d_call: -
v_call: TRBV14
j_call: TRBJ2-3
clone_size: few
cdr3_nt: TGTGCCAGCAGCCAAGGTCTGTATGGCGCAGATACGCAGTATTTT
cdr3_aa: CASSQGLYGADTQYF

d_call: -
v_call: TRBV5-5
j_call: TRBJ2-7
clone_size: -
cdr3_nt: TGTGCCAGCAGTTTCTCTAGCGTCCTATCCTACGAGCAGTACTTC
cdr3_aa: CASSFSSVLSYEQYF

d_call: TRBD1
v_call: TRBV4-2
j_call: TRBJ1-4
clone_size: many
cdr3_nt: TGTGCCAGCAGCCAAGCAGGGGGTGAAAAACTGTTTTTT
cdr3_aa: CASSQAGGEKLFF

d_call: TRBD1
v_call: TRBV27
j_call: TRBJ2-1
clone_size: -
cdr3_nt: TGTGCCAGCAGGCACACAGGGGCCACTGAGCAGTTCTTC
cdr3_aa: CASRHTGATEQFF

d_call: -
v_call: TRBV3-1
j_call: TRBJ2-5
clone_size: -
cdr3_nt: TGTGCCAGCAGCCAAGTTGGGTACCAAGAGACCCAGTACTTC
cdr3_aa: CASSQVGYQETQYF

d_call: TRBD2
v_call: TRBV9
j_call: TRBJ2-1
clone_size: few
cdr3_nt: TGTGCCAGCAGCGTAGCTACTTGGGGACTAGCGGTCGGCGAGCAGTTCTTC
cdr3_aa: CASSVATWGLAVGEQFF

d_call: TRBD2
v_call: TRBV5-1
j_call: TRBJ2-1
clone_size: few
cdr3_nt: TGCGCCAGCAGCCACGGACTAGCGGGATTAGAGAATGAGCAGTTCTTC
cdr3_aa: CASSHGLAGLENEQFF